Listed below are T cell receptor beta chains from one sample, sequenced in a study of T cell repertoires in cytomegalovirus infection. TCRdb fed the reads into MiXCR, producing one record per CDR3 protein. The sample records 150,000 to 200,000 distinct CDR3 sequences, approximately 15% being singletons. Sequencing used PBMCs. These receptors came from a human donor in good health (CMV status not recorded). Some clones in this sample may be carry-over from other donors' samples. The CDR3 runs from the conserved cysteine through the conserved F or W. The D gene is left open where the match is weak. Rows may omit the clone size; those that give it use once, few, many or a size class.

TRBJ1-1 TRBV6-5 NA 15 NA CASSYGTHMNTEAFF TGTGCCAGCAGTTACGGGACCCACATGAACACTGAAGCTTTCTTT
TRBJ2-2 TRBV7-2 many 13 NA CASSSQGSGELFF TGTGCCAGCAGCTCACAGGGATCCGGGGAGCTGTTTTTT
TRBJ2-3 TRBV28 many 19 NA CASVSGTPISGGGTDTQYF TGTGCCAGCGTCTCCGGGACGCCGATTAGCGGAGGGGGCACAGATACGCAGTATTTT
TRBJ2-7 TRBV28 NA 14 NA CASSPTGFGYEQYF TGTGCCAGCAGCCCCACGGGGTTCGGTTACGAGCAGTACTTC
TRBJ1-3 TRBV12-3/TRBV12-4 NA 16 NA CASSLRGRSSGNTIYF TGTGCCAGCAGTTTAAGGGGCAGGAGCTCTGGAAACACCATATATTTT
TRBJ1-5 TRBV4-1 NA 13 NA CASSQVLDQPQHF TGCGCCAGCAGCCAAGTGTTGGATCAGCCCCAGCATTTT
TRBJ2-6 TRBV7-2 many 17 NA CASSFDSSFSGANVLTF TGTGCCAGCAGCTTCGACAGCAGTTTCTCTGGGGCCAACGTCCTGACTTTC
TRBJ1-1 TRBV25-1 few 14 NA CASSSDRLNTEAFF TGTGCCAGCAGTTCCGACAGACTCAACACTGAAGCTTTCTTT
TRBJ2-7 TRBV28 many 16 TRBD2 CASSLRVAGPTYEQYF TGTGCCAGCAGTTTAAGGGTAGCGGGACCTACCTACGAGCAGTACTTC
TRBJ2-1 TRBV5-6 NA 13 NA CASSPGTRNEQFF TGTGCCAGCAGCCCCGGGACGCGAAATGAGCAGTTCTTC
TRBJ2-7 TRBV20-1 many 16 TRBD1 CSARVLSGTGGREQYF TGCAGTGCTAGAGTTCTCTCCGGGACAGGGGGCCGGGAGCAGTACTTC
TRBJ1-1 TRBV20-1 NA 13 NA CSARGRRSTEAFF TGCAGTGCTCGGGGACGCCGGTCCACTGAAGCTTTCTTT
TRBJ2-7 TRBV5-6 NA 17 TRBD2 CASSYGLAGGLVYEQYF TGTGCCAGCAGCTACGGACTAGCGGGAGGACTTGTCTACGAGCAGTACTTC
TRBJ1-1 TRBV19 few 13 NA CASSATTNTEAFF TGTGCCAGTAGTGCGACCACGAACACTGAAGCTTTCTTT
TRBJ1-2 TRBV28 many 13 NA CASTETGGYGYTF TGTGCCAGCACCGAGACAGGAGGCTATGGCTACACCTTC
TRBJ2-1 TRBV7-6 NA 15 TRBD2 CASSQAGGPNNEQFF TGTGCTAGCAGCCAAGCGGGAGGGCCCAACAATGAGCAGTTCTTC
TRBJ2-3 TRBV20-1 NA 15 TRBD2 CSADAASGSTDTQYF TGCAGTGCTGACGCGGCTAGCGGGAGCACAGATACGCAGTATTTT
TRBJ2-3 TRBV20-1 NA 15 NA CSARAVATSTDTQYF TGCAGTGCTAGAGCGGTAGCGACTAGCACAGATACGCAGTATTTT
TRBJ2-7 TRBV10-3 few 14 TRBD1 CAISVSGGIHEQYF TGTGCCATCAGTGTGTCAGGGGGCATCCACGAGCAGTACTTC
TRBJ2-7 TRBV4-1 many 16 TRBD2 CASSPWASGGTYEQYF TGCGCCAGCAGCCCTTGGGCTAGCGGGGGTACCTACGAGCAGTACTTC
TRBJ2-3 TRBV7-9 many 16 TRBD1 CASSFPGQGAKDTQYF TGTGCCAGCAGCTTCCCGGGACAGGGGGCGAAGGATACGCAGTATTTT
TRBJ2-7 TRBV14 NA 16 TRBD2 CASSQLAGGIAIEQYF TGTGCCAGCAGCCAATTAGCGGGAGGAATCGCTATTGAGCAGTACTTC
TRBJ1-1 TRBV12-3/TRBV12-4 NA 14 NA CASIASGTNTEAFF TGTGCCAGCATTGCGTCCGGGACCAACACTGAAGCTTTCTTT
TRBJ1-1 TRBV20-1 NA 15 NA CSARPPTGPNTEAFF TGCAGTGCTCGACCACCGACAGGACCGAACACTGAAGCTTTCTTT
TRBJ2-7 TRBV28 NA 13 TRBD2 CASSPDGLAEQYF TGTGCCAGCAGTCCCGATGGACTAGCTGAACAGTACTTC
TRBJ1-6 TRBV5-1 few 15 NA CASSPQSSYNSPLHF TGCGCCAGCAGCCCCCAAAGCTCCTATAATTCACCCCTCCACTTT
TRBJ2-3 TRBV6-5 many 15 NA CASSYSRGRTDTQYF TGTGCCAGCAGTTACTCGAGAGGGAGGACAGATACGCAGTATTTT
TRBJ2-1 TRBV10-2 NA 13 TRBD1 CASSETGGNEQFF TGCGCCAGCAGTGAAACAGGGGGCAATGAGCAGTTCTTC
TRBJ2-5 TRBV12-3/TRBV12-4 NA 14 NA CASTPDLYQETQYF TGTGCCAGCACCCCGGACCTGTACCAAGAGACCCAGTACTTC
TRBJ1-2 TRBV3-1 NA 14 TRBD1 CASTPDRAGYGYTF TGTGCCAGCACCCCCGACAGGGCCGGCTATGGCTACACCTTC
TRBJ2-3 TRBV18 NA 12 NA CASSPLADTQYF TGTGCCAGCTCACCTCTCGCGGATACGCAGTATTTT
TRBJ2-7 TRBV29-1 few 14 NA CSVEIGTSSYEQYF TGCAGCGTTGAAATAGGGACATCCTCCTACGAGCAGTACTTC
TRBJ2-1 TRBV19 many 17 TRBD1 CASNRGPSYRSYNEQFF TGTGCCAGTAATAGGGGGCCCTCATACCGCTCCTACAATGAGCAGTTCTTC
TRBJ2-1 TRBV18 NA 15 NA CASSPWGGSYNEQFF TGTGCCAGCTCACCCTGGGGCGGTTCCTACAATGAGCAGTTCTTC
TRBJ1-6 TRBV5-6 NA 11 NA CASSFGTPLHF TGTGCCAGCAGCTTTGGAACACCCCTCCACTTT
TRBJ2-5 TRBV12-3/TRBV12-4 many 11 NA CASSGQETQYF TGTGCCAGCAGTGGTCAAGAGACCCAGTACTTC
TRBJ2-1 TRBV7-2 many 15 TRBD1 CASSLAGQGNNEQFF TGTGCCAGCAGCTTAGCGGGACAGGGGAACAATGAGCAGTTCTTC